This T cell receptor (beta chain) was recovered during a study of blood T cell repertoires in COVID-19. Whole-study context: From the United States, Italy and Spain came samples of acute and convalescent COVID-19.

A word on this clone: In the same sample, other DNA sequences code for this CDR3.

Per the original methods: It was from reference gene primer amplification that nucleated cell counts were estimated. Assay: immunoSEQ multiplex PCR; the TCRdb copy retains only in-frame clones and omits some. V, J and clone size are taken as reported in that table, and D and trimming were inferred from the DNA itself. The sample lists 100,000 to 150,000 clones, about 89% occurring once. This CDR3 is built from 16 residues. Unmatched junction bases numbered 6, after V lost 1 base and J lost 0 bases. The germline V gene encodes CDR1 SGHKS and CDR2 YYEKEE (reference sequence). This receptor was obtained from a man aged 60-69 years with COVID-19, enrolled during active disease. The sample taken for sequencing was peripheral blood. The chain has TRBV5-5 and TRBJ2-7; the match to TRBD2 covers 8 bases. CDR3 in amino acids: CASSLRGGAGSYEQYF. The CDR3 DNA follows: TGTGCCAGCAGCTTGCGGGGGGGCGCGGGCTCCTACGAGCAGTACTTC. The entire variable domain, with the rest obtained from reference TRBV5-5 and TRBJ2-7, is as follows: DAGVTQSPTHLIKTRGQQVTLRCSPISGHKSVSWYQQVLGQGPQFIFQYYEKEERGRGNFPDRFSARQFPNYSSELNVNALLLGDSALYLCASSLRGGAGSYEQYFGPGTRLTVT.